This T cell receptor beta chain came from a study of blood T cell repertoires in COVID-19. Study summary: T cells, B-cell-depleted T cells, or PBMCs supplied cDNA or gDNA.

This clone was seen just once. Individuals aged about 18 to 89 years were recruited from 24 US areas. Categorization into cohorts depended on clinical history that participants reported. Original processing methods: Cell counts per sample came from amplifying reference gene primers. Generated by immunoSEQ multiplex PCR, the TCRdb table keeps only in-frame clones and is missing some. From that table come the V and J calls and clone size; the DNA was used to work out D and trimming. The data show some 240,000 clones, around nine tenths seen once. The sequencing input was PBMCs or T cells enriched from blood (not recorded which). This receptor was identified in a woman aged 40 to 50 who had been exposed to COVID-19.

The CDR3 coding sequence is TGTGCCAGCTCACCACTCGGCAGGGATCGGTTCTTT. This sequence encodes CASSPLGRDRFF. The chain has TRBV18 and TRBJ1-1, with D tentatively TRBD1 (5 bases). CDR1 is KGHSH, CDR2 LQKENI, per germline. V lost 1 base to trimming and J lost 14 bases, with 14 bases between them. The CDR3 has 12 amino acids.